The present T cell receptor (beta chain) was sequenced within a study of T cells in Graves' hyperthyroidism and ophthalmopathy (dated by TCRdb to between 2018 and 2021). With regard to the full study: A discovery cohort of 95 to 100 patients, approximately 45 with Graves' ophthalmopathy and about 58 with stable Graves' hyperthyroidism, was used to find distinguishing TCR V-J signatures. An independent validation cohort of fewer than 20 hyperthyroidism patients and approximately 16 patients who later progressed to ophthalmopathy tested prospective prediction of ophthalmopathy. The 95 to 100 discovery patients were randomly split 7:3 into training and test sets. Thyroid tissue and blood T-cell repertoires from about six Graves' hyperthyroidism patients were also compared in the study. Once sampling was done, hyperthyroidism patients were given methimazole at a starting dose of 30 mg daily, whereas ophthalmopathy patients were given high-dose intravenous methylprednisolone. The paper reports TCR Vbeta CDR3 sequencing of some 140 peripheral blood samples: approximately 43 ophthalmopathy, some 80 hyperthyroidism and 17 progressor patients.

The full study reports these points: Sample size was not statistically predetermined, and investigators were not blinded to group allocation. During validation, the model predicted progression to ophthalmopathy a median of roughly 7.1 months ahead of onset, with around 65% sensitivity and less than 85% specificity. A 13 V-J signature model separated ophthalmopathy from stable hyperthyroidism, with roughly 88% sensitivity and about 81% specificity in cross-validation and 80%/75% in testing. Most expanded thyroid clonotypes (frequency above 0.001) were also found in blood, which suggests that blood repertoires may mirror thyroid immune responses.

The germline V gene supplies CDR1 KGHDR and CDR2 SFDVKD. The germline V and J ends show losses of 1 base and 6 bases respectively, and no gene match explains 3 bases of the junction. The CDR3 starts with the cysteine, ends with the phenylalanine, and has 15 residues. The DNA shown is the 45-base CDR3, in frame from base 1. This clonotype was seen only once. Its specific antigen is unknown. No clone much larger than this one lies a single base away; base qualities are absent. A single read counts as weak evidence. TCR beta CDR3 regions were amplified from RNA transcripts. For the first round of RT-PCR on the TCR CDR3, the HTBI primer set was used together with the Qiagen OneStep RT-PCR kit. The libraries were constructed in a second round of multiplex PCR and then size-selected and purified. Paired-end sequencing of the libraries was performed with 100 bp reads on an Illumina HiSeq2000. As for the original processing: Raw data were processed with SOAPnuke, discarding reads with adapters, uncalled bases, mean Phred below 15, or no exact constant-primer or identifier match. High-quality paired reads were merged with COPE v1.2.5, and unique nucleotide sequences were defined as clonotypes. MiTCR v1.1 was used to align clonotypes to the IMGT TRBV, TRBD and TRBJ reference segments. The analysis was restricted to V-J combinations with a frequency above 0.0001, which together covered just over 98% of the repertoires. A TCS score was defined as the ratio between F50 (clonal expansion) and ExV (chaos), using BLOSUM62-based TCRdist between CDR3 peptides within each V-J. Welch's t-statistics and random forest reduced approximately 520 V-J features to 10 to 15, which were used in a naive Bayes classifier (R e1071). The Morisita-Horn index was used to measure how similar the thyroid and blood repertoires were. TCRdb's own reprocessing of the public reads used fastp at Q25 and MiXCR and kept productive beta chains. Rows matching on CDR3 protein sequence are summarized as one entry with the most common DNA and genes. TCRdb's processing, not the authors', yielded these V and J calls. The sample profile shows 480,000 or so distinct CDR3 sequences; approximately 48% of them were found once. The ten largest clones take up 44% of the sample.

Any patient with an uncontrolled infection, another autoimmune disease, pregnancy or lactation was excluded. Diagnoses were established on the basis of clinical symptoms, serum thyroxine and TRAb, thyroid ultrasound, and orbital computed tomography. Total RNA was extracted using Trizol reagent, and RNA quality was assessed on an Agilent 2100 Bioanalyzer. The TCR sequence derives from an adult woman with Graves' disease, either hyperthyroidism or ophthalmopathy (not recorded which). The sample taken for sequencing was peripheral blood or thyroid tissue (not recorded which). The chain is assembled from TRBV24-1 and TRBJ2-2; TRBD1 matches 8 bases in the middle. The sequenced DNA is TGTGCCACCAGTGATTTACAGGGGGAGGCCGGGGAGCTGTTTTTT. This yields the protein CATSDLQGEAGELFF.